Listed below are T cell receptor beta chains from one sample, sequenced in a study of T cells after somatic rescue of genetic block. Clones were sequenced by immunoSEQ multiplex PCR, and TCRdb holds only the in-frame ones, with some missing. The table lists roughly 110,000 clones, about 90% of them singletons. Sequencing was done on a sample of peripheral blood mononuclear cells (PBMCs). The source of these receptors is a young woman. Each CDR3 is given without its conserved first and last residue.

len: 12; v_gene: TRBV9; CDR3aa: ASSPTVEAHEQY
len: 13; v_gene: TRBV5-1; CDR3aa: ASSSGQAGDYGYT
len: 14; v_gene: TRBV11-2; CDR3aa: ASSLDWGQGRHEQF
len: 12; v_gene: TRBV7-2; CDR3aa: ASSLAGGPGTQY
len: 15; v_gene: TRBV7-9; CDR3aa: ASSTRQGTSGANVLT
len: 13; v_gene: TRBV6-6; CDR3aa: ASSYRGREGNTIY
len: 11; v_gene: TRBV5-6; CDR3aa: ASRSQGGPEAF
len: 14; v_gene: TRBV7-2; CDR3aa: ASSLAIRTSTDTQY
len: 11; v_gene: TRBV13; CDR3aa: ASSQWRGSGYT
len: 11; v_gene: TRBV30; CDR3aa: AWSVARGLGYT
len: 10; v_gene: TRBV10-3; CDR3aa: AIREDLYEQY
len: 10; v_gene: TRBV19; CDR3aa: ASRQGAQPQH
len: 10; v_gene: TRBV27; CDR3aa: ASSRGSYEQY
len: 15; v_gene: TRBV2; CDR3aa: ASSEASRGTKPNIQY
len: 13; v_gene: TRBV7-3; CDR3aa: ASSLRPSTTDTQY
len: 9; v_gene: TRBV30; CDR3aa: AWSGGILAF
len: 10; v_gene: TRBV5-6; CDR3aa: ASSFVAGDMH
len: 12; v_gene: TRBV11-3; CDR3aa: ASSPRATNEKLF
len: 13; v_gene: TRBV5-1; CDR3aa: ASSLTSSSYNEQF
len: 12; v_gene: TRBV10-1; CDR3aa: ASSEDGRRYEQY
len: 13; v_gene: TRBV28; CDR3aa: ASQRTGVKPYEQY
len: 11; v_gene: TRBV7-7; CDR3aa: ASSPGLSYEQY
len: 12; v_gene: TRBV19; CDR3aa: ASSPGRGYNEQF
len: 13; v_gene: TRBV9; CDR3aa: ASSVSAVSTDTQY
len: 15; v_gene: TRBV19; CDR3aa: ASSRAPDRGRGGELF
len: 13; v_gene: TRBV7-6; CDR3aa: ASSLGTARSYEQY
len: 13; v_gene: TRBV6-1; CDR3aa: ASSAGTGEYNEQF
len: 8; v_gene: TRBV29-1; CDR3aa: SVLTTGRG
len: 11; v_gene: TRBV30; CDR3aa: AWSVLEVGEQF
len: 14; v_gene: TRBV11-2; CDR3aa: ASSLASVVPGNTIY
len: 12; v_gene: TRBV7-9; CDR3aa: ASSLAPQGYEQF
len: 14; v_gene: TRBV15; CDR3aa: ATSRGILSTNEKLF
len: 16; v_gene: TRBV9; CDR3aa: ASRRLAGGSYGNNEQF
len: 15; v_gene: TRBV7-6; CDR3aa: ASSLGAGLSNTGELF
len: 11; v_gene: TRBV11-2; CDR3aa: ASSLEGDSPLH
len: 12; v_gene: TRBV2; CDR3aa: ASTDGGYNYGYT
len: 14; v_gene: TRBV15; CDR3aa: ATSSAGTGDTGELF
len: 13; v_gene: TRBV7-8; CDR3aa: ASSLQGQSNQPQH
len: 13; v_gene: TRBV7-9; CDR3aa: ASSLGGGGLTEAF
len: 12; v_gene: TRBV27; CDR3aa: ASSWTGRGTEAF
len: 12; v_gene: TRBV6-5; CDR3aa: ASTPGTEKGIQY
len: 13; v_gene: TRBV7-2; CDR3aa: ASSYRGGKADTQY